Sequencing of this T cell receptor (beta chain) was carried out in a study of cytomegalovirus exposure and HLA in healthy donors. Study conclusions and caveats: Donor immune exposure was known only as CMV serostatus.

With 60 Vbeta and 13 Jbeta primers, the PCR was carried out. Sequencing used immunoSEQ multiplex PCR; TCRdb keeps in-frame clones, though not all of them. The sample shows approximately 220,000 clones, 60% to 80% of them seen only once. The CDR3 is 16 amino acids. Germline values: CDR1 PRHDT, CDR2 FYEKMQ (reference sequence). V was pared by 5 bases and J by 4 bases, with 9 bases of the junction left unmatched. A word on this clone: Antigen: not known.

The sequenced material came from PBMCs. This sequence originates from a male donor in good health and CMV-seronegative. This sequence joins TRBV13 and TRBJ2-5; the match to TRBD2 covers 11 bases. CDR3 coding DNA: TGTGCCAGCAGCCCGCTAGCGGGGGGTCCGGGAGAGACCCAGTACTTC. This sequence encodes CASSPLAGGPGETQYF.